These 9 T cell receptor beta chains originate from one sample sequenced in a study of T cells in Graves' hyperthyroidism and ophthalmopathy. What was amplified from RNA transcripts were TCR beta CDR3 regions. HTBI primers were the set used in a first-round RT-PCR of the TCR CDR3. TCRdb analysed the multiplex PCR reads with MiXCR anew, one entry per CDR3 protein. The repertoire holds fewer than 900,000 distinct CDR3 sequences, with approximately 19% as singletons. Sequencing input: blood. The source is a woman in her 50s with Graves' hyperthyroidism that later progressed to Graves' ophthalmopathy.

This clonotype appeared many times. The V and J genes are TRBV11-2 and TRBJ1-2; D may be TRBD1 (6 bases). V was shortened by 3 bases and J by 4 bases, with 9 bases between the two germline ends. Germline CDR1 SGHAT, CDR2 FQNNGV. This CDR3 has 13 residues. CDR3 in DNA: TGTGCCAGCAGCTTCATGGACAGCTATGGCTACACCTTC. Residues: CASSFMDSYGYTF.

This clonotype was counted between two and nine times. CDR3 amino acids: CASTERDRFNIQYF. For the CDR3, the DNA is TGTGCCAGCACCGAGAGGGACAGGTTTAACATTCAGTACTTC. The V call is TRBV12-3 or TRBV12-4, the J call TRBJ2-4, with 8 bases matching TRBD1. V was clipped by 7 bases and J by 7 bases; unmatched bases: 9. The CDR3 is 14 amino acids.

This clonotype came up many times. The chain recombines TRBV2 with TRBJ2-7; weak D call: TRBD2 (5 bases). The germline CDR1 and CDR2 sequences are SNHLY and FYNNEI. V was pared by 7 bases and J by 3 bases, with 19 bases between. This CDR3 is 15 amino acids long. The CDR3 coding sequence is TGTGCCAGCATGCCCCAGAGCGGACGAAACTACGAGCAGTACTTC. This gives the protein CASMPQSGRNYEQYF. The full variable domain, in which reference TRBV2 and TRBJ2-7 provide the parts outside the CDR3, is EPEVTQTPSHQVTQMGQEVILRCVPISNHLYFYWYRQILGQKVEFLVSFYNNEISEKSEIFDDQFSVERPDGSNFTLKIRSTKLEDSAMYFCASMPQSGRNYEQYFGPGTRLTVT.

This clonotype was seen repeatedly, ten times or more. This rearrangement joins TRBV11-2 to TRBJ2-3, with 9 nucleotides matching TRBD1. Germline V CDR1 and CDR2: SGHAT, FQNNGV. The CDR3 runs 16 residues. Germline trimming cut 1 base from V and 0 bases from J; bases unmatched to any gene: 2. CDR3 amino acids: CASSLGGTGSTDTQYF. The CDR3 coding sequence is TGTGCCAGCAGCTTAGGAGGGACAGGGAGCACAGATACGCAGTATTTT.

This clonotype was seen many times. The chain joins TRBV7-8 to TRBJ1-5; 8 positions match TRBD1. The J segment lost 5 bases and the V segment lost 1 base, leaving 4 bases of the junction unmatched. The CDR3 extends over 15 amino acids. Per germline, CDR1 SGHVS and CDR2 FQNEAQ. The DNA of the CDR3 is TGTGCCAGCAGCTTAGGAACAGGGGGGCATCAGCCCCAGCATTTT. It is translated as CASSLGTGGHQPQHF.

This clonotype occurred many times. This chain uses TRBV12-3 or TRBV12-4 with TRBJ2-2, with a possible D match to TRBD1 (6 bases). CDR3 size: 14 residues. V lost 6 bases and J lost 3, with 11 bases in between. As DNA, the CDR3 is TGTGCCAGCAGGGGGGACACCCACACCGGGGAGCTGTTTTTT. It is translated as CASRGDTHTGELFF.

This clonotype appeared a few times. The chain carries TRBV12-3 or TRBV12-4 and TRBJ2-2; possible D gene TRBD2, 5 bases. CDR3 length: 15 residues. V was clipped by 3 bases and J by 6 bases, with 14 bases between them. The DNA for the CDR3 is TGTGCCAGCAGTTTCCAGAGGGTTGGGTCCGGGGAGCTGTTTTTT. Protein product: CASSFQRVGSGELFF.

The chain links TRBV20-1 to TRBJ2-4; the D gene is possibly TRBD2 (5 bases). Trimming shortened V by 7 bases and J by 6 bases, and 16 bases separated the two germline ends. This CDR3 comprises 13 residues. The V gene's germline CDR1 is DFQATT and CDR2 SNEGSKA (reference sequence). DNA of the CDR3: TGCAGTGTTGTGAGGGCTGATGGAAACATTCAGTACTTC. Its protein is CSVVRADGNIQYF.

In its sample, this clonotype was seen many times. The chain links TRBV7-3 to TRBJ1-1, with D perhaps TRBD1 (6 bases). The CDR3 sequence is 13 residues long. V gave up 4 bases and J gave up 4 bases, with 10 bases separating them. Germline CDR1 is SGHTA and CDR2 is FQGTGA. The CDR3 bases are TGTGCCAGCAGCTCAACAGGGCCCACTGAAGCTTTCTTT. Encoded protein: CASSSTGPTEAFF.